Listed below are T cell receptor beta chains from one sample, sequenced in a study of shared clonotypes between healthy human individuals. Method: immunoSEQ multiplex PCR; TCRdb's copy keeps in-frame clones and lacks some. The sample holds some 740,000 clones, roughly 92% seen once. Material for sequencing was naive CD8+ T cells sorted from blood. The receptors were sampled from a man aged 25-45 years in good health. CDR3s include the opening cysteine and the closing phenylalanine or tryptophan. The D gene is left open where the match is weak. A row's size may be missing; if present it is once, few, many or a size class.

j_gene	v_gene	d_gene	abundance	CDR3nt	CDR3aa
TRBJ2-7	TRBV27	NA	NA	TGTGCCAGCAGTTTGGGGGACACCAACTACGAGCAGTACTTC	CASSLGDTNYEQYF
TRBJ2-6	TRBV9	NA	NA	TGTGCCAGTGTCTCTGGGGCCAACGTCCTGACTTTC	CASVSGANVLTF
TRBJ2-5	TRBV28	TRBD2	NA	TGTGCCAGCAGTTCATATGCGGGAGCGATCCAAGAGACCCAGTACTTC	CASSSYAGAIQETQYF
TRBJ2-7	TRBV7-9	TRBD2	NA	TGTGCCAGCAGCCCTGTGGTGAGCGGGGAGGCCCCGACCTACGAGCAGTACTTC	CASSPVVSGEAPTYEQYF
TRBJ2-3	TRBV14	NA	NA	TGTGCCAGCAGCCAATATCGGGCAGATACGCAGTATTTT	CASSQYRADTQYF
TRBJ2-1	TRBV7-6	NA	NA	TGTGCCAGCAGCACTGCACATGAGCAGTTCTTC	CASSTAHEQFF
TRBJ1-5	TRBV6-5	NA	NA	TGTGCCAGCAGTTACTCGGAGTGGGATCAGCCCCAGCATTTT	CASSYSEWDQPQHF
TRBJ1-1	TRBV10-3	TRBD1	NA	TGTGCCATCAGTACAGGGGAGGGCACTGAAGCTTTCTTT	CAISTGEGTEAFF
TRBJ2-3	TRBV7-9	TRBD2	NA	TGTGCCAGCGAAGAGTTCGGCCGAGCGGGACTTTTCACAGATACGCAGTATTTT	CASEEFGRAGLFTDTQYF
TRBJ2-1	TRBV28	TRBD2	NA	TGTGCCAGCAGTTTGGGACTAGCGGGAGGGAAGGAGCAGTTCTTC	CASSLGLAGGKEQFF
TRBJ2-7	TRBV27	TRBD2	NA	TGTGCCAGCAGCCCCCTAGCGGGACCCACCTACGAGCAGTACTTC	CASSPLAGPTYEQYF
TRBJ2-7	TRBV6-5	NA	once	TGTGCCAGCAGTTCGGGACCGAACTCCTACGAGCAGTACTTC	CASSSGPNSYEQYF
TRBJ1-2	TRBV7-9	NA	NA	TGTGCCAGCAGCCATGGGACACCGTTATACTATGGCTACACCTTC	CASSHGTPLYYGYTF
TRBJ2-1	TRBV19	NA	NA	TGTGCCAGTAGTATACAGGGCTCTTACAATGAGCAGTTCTTC	CASSIQGSYNEQFF
TRBJ2-7	TRBV18	TRBD2	NA	TGTGCCAGCTCACCCGGGACTACCGGCGTCCACGAGCAGTACTTC	CASSPGTTGVHEQYF
TRBJ2-7	TRBV10-3	TRBD2	NA	TGTGCCATCAAAACGGGACTAGCGGGGTCCTACGAGCAGTACTTC	CAIKTGLAGSYEQYF
TRBJ2-7	TRBV5-1	TRBD1	NA	TGCGCCAGCAGGGGGACAGGGGCCTACGAGCAGTACTTC	CASRGTGAYEQYF
TRBJ1-4	TRBV10-2	NA	NA	TGCGCCAGCAGATCCAGGGGCACTAATGAAAAACTGTTTTTT	CASRSRGTNEKLFF
TRBJ2-7	TRBV27	NA	NA	TGTGCCAGCAGTTTACCCGGGTTTATGTCTGAGCAGTACTTC	CASSLPGFMSEQYF
TRBJ2-7	TRBV27	TRBD2	NA	TGTGCCAGCAGTCCCTCTAGCGGGGTGGTCTCCTACGAGCAGTACTTC	CASSPSSGVVSYEQYF
TRBJ2-7	TRBV6-5	NA	NA	TGTGCCAGCAGTTACGAGGGAAACGGTATCGACGAGCAGTACTTC	CASSYEGNGIDEQYF
TRBJ1-1	TRBV19	NA	NA	TGTGCCAGTAGTTATGAAGGGGCATTCACTGAAGCTTTCTTT	CASSYEGAFTEAFF
TRBJ2-1	TRBV5-1	NA	NA	TGCGCCAGCAGCTTGGGTCGGGCCGGGACTTTCCGGGATGAGCAGTTCTTC	CASSLGRAGTFRDEQFF
TRBJ2-3	TRBV10-3	NA	once	TGTGCCATCAGATACACAGATACGCAGTATTTT	CAIRYTDTQYF
TRBJ2-3	TRBV4-1	NA	NA	TGCGCCAGCAGCCAAGAATCCCTGTCAGATACGCAGTATTTT	CASSQESLSDTQYF
TRBJ2-1	TRBV7-9	NA	NA	TGTGCCAGCAGCTTTTCGGCGGGCGCAACATACAATGAGCAGTTCTTC	CASSFSAGATYNEQFF
TRBJ1-2	TRBV4-1	TRBD1	NA	TGCGCCAGCAGCTCAAACATCCCGGGACAGGGAAGCTATGGCTACACCTTC	CASSSNIPGQGSYGYTF
TRBJ2-1	TRBV27	TRBD1	NA	TGTGCCAGCAGAGTGAGGACAGGGGCATACAATGAGCAGTTCTTC	CASRVRTGAYNEQFF
TRBJ2-3	TRBV9	TRBD2	NA	TGTGCCAGCAGCCCTCATAATAGCGGGAGCTCGACAGATACGCAGTATTTT	CASSPHNSGSSTDTQYF
TRBJ1-1	TRBV27	NA	once	TGTGCCAGCAGTTTATGGGCGAACACTGAAGCTTTCTTT	CASSLWANTEAFF
TRBJ1-5	TRBV27	NA	NA	TGTGCCAGCAGTGCGGGGGCAGGCAATCAGCCCCAGCATTTT	CASSAGAGNQPQHF
TRBJ1-1	TRBV7-9	NA	NA	TGTGCCAGCAGCTTAGGGGGAGACTTCAACACTGAAGCTTTCTTT	CASSLGGDFNTEAFF
TRBJ2-7	TRBV10-3	TRBD1	once	TGTGCCATCAGTGAGATTGGACAGGGGCTAACCTACGAGCAGTACTTC	CAISEIGQGLTYEQYF
TRBJ1-5	TRBV27	TRBD1	NA	TGTGCCAGCAGACCAACCCTGCAGGGGGCCGTGAATCAGCCCCAGCATTTT	CASRPTLQGAVNQPQHF
TRBJ1-3	TRBV6-6	NA	NA	TGTGCCATACGCTCTGGAAACACCATATATTTT	CAIRSGNTIYF
TRBJ2-7	TRBV11-2	TRBD2	NA	TGTGCCAGCAGCTTAGATCTTCTAGCGGGAGGTACCTACGAGCAGTACTTC	CASSLDLLAGGTYEQYF